These 15 T cell receptor beta chains were sequenced from one sample in a study of PD-L1 blockade in urothelial cancer. The method was immunoSEQ multiplex PCR; TCRdb's version includes in-frame clones alone and lacks a portion of them. The table records approximately 63,000 clones, more than 80% of them present only once. Described time point: pretreatment peripheral blood. Sequenced material: PBMCs, taken around atezolizumab (anti-PD-L1) treatment. These receptor sequences come from a man between 65 and 85 years old with urothelial cancer.

The chain recombines TRBV10-3 with TRBJ2-2, with 11 bases that match TRBD2. This CDR3 comprises 15 residues. Germline CDR1 ENHRY, CDR2 SYGVKD. After removal of 3 bases from V and 6 bases from J, the junction contained 3 bases not matched to a gene. CDR3: CAISDIAGGPGELFF. DNA of the CDR3: TGTGCCATCAGTGATATAGCGGGAGGGCCCGGGGAGCTGTTTTTT.

Within the sample, this clone is medium-sized. The chain recombines TRBV5-1 with TRBJ2-1; no definite D call. This CDR3 spans 15 amino acids. The ends were cut back, 7 bases at V and 6 bases at J, with 20 bases in the middle. CDR1 SGHRS and CDR2 YFSETQ come from the germline V gene. This chain's CDR3 is CASQLQHLPSNEQFF. In DNA form, the CDR3 reads TGCGCCAGCCAGTTACAACATCTTCCTAGCAATGAGCAGTTCTTC.

This clone was counted between two and nine times. The chain joins TRBV19 to TRBJ2-1; 13 nucleotides agree with TRBD2. Germline V CDR1 and CDR2: LNHDA, SQIVND (reference sequence). The CDR3 runs to 15 residues. V lost 6 bases to trimming and J lost 6 bases; unmatched junction nucleotides: 5. The CDR3 DNA sequence: TGTGCCAGTAGCCTACTAGCGGGGGGGCCCAATGAGCAGTTCTTC. The encoded protein is CASSLLAGGPNEQFF.

V gene TRBV9 combines with J gene TRBJ2-2; D not resolved. The CDR3 runs to 14 residues. Germline V gives CDR1 SGDLS, CDR2 YYNGEE. Trimming took 0 bases from V and 8 from J, leaving 11 bases between them. DNA for the CDR3: TGTGCCAGCAGCGTAGACAGAAAACAAGGGGAGCTGTTTTTT. Residues: CASSVDRKQGELFF.

This chain connects TRBV9 to TRBJ1-1; no firm D call. The germline V and J ends were trimmed by 4 bases and 2 bases, with 12 bases remaining between them. This CDR3 spans 14 amino acids. Germline assignment: CDR1 SGDLS and CDR2 YYNGEE. In nucleotides, the CDR3 is TGTGCCAGCAGCTCCCTCACAGATAACACTGAAGCTTTCTTT. It translates to CASSSLTDNTEAFF.

The chain has TRBV11-2 and TRBJ2-3; no reliable D call. The CDR3 spans 12 residues. The V gene's germline CDR1 is SGHAT and CDR2 FQNNGV. Trimming pared 0 bases from V and 7 bases from J, leaving 5 bases between. The CDR3 reads CASSLEAYTQYF. The CDR3 coding sequence is TGTGCCAGCAGCTTAGAGGCCTATACGCAGTATTTT.

This chain connects TRBV19 to TRBJ1-1; perhaps TRBD1 as D (5 bases). Germline-derived CDR1 and CDR2 are LNHDA and SQIVND (reference sequence). V was cut by 5 bases and J by 11 bases, with 15 bases left in between. The CDR3 extends over 12 amino acids. The CDR3: CASSEGPRGAFF. The CDR3 DNA reads as TGTGCCAGTAGTGAGGGCCCGCGGGGGGCTTTCTTT.

This sequence joins TRBV6-1 and TRBJ2-3; D call uncertain. Germline lookup yields CDR1 MNHNS and CDR2 SASEGT. V lost 11 bases and J 6 bases, leaving 9 bases between the germline ends. This CDR3 comprises 10 residues. CDR3 DNA sequence: TGTGCCGGCTGGCAGGATACGCAGTATTTT. Residues: CAGWQDTQYF.

The chain employs TRBV28 and TRBJ1-4; D may be TRBD1 (6 bases). The germline gives CDR1 MDHEN, CDR2 SYDVKM. The V end lost 2 bases, the J end lost 7 bases, and 14 bases lay between the germline ends. This CDR3 contains 15 residues. The chain's CDR3 is CASSLTRGWGEKLFF. In nucleotides, the CDR3 is TGTGCCAGCAGTTTAACTAGGGGGTGGGGTGAAAAACTGTTTTTT.

As DNA, the CDR3 is TGTGCCAGCGGTCTCCGGGACAGGAGGCCGGCCAGGGGCTACACCTTC. This encodes CASGLRDRRPARGYTF. The rearrangement uses TRBV21-1 and TRBJ1-2; the table calls TRBD1, which could not be checked here. TRBV21-1 is labeled a pseudogene. The CDR3 has 16 amino acids.

The V gene is TRBV6-6, the J gene TRBJ2-2; 11 bases align to TRBD2. The V gene's germline CDR1 is MNHNY and CDR2 SVGAGI (reference sequence). With 8 bases clipped from V and 6 bases from J, the junction kept 8 bases outside the gene matches. This CDR3 contains 15 residues. This CDR3 is CASATSGSLSGELFF. CDR3 DNA: TGTGCCAGCGCCACTAGCGGGAGTCTGTCCGGGGAGCTGTTTTTT.

This chain connects TRBV5-1 to TRBJ1-1; 9 bases agree with TRBD1. This CDR3 has 15 residues. The V and J ends lost 1 base and 4 bases, in that order; junction bases with no gene match: 5. CDR1 and CDR2 (germline): SGHRS, YFSETQ. This CDR3 is CASSLQQGAGTEAFF. CDR3 nucleotide sequence: TGCGCCAGCAGCTTGCAACAGGGGGCAGGCACTGAAGCTTTCTTT.

The chain is built from TRBV4-3 and TRBJ2-1; 11 bases agree with TRBD2. CDR1 is LGHNA, CDR2 YSLEER, per germline. Trimming took 4 bases from V and 7 from J; bases not matched to a gene: 6. This CDR3 comprises 15 residues. CDR3 sequence reads: CASSPGIAGGNEQFF. DNA of the CDR3: TGCGCCAGCAGCCCCGGGATAGCGGGAGGGAATGAGCAGTTCTTC.

This sequence joins TRBV6-4 and TRBJ2-3; D not resolved. Germline values: CDR1 MRHNA, CDR2 SNTAGT. The V and J ends lost 2 bases and 0 bases respectively, with 6 bases between them. This CDR3 contains 14 residues. The CDR3 DNA reads TGTGCCAGCAGTGACGGGCATAGCACAGATACGCAGTATTTT. This codes for CASSDGHSTDTQYF.

This chain connects TRBV18 to TRBJ2-5, with D unclear. The CDR3 runs to 15 residues. Trimming removed 3 bases at V and 1 base at J, with 12 bases between. Per the germline V gene, CDR1 is KGHSH and CDR2 is LQKENI. CDR3 sequence: CASSPDSVSQETQYF. For the CDR3, the DNA is TGTGCCAGCTCACCTGATTCAGTAAGCCAAGAGACCCAGTACTTC.